Each of the 9 T cell receptor beta chains below was sequenced from the same sample in a study of molecular identifiers for immune sequencing clone quantification. TCRdb recomputed calls from the PCR reads with MiXCR, one row per CDR3 protein. The sample carries more than 550,000 distinct CDR3 sequences, less than 30% recorded once. The specimen sequenced was naive CD8+ T cells from blood, with Jurkat cell RNA spiked in. The subset denotes: FACS-sorted CD8+CD4-CCR7+CD45RA+ naive T cells. All receptors come from a human donor in good health. Some libraries in this study had Jurkat cell RNA spiked in.

In regard to this clonotype: Possible read error: a much larger clone is one base away. The chain couples TRBV4-3 to TRBJ2-7, with 8 positions matching TRBD1. The CDR3 totals 13 residues. Per the germline V gene, CDR1 is LGHNA and CDR2 is YSLEER. J lost 6 bases, V lost 2 bases, and 3 bases had no gene match. CDR3 DNA: TGCGCCAGCAGCCAACTGACAGGGGCCGAGCAGTACTTC. The encoded protein is CASSQLTGAEQYF.

To note about this clonotype: A single base separates this from a much larger clone, so it may be a read error. A read error is likely, as this CDR3 ends without the conserved phenylalanine or tryptophan. The chain combines TRBV7-9 with TRBJ2-7; no clear D gene. This CDR3 is 13 amino acids long. V was shortened by 5 bases and J by 2 bases, with 10 bases between the two germline ends. CDR1 is SEHNR, CDR2 FQNEAQ, per germline (reference sequence). CDR3 residues: CASSPPAAYEQYL. In nucleotides, the CDR3 is TGTGCCAGCAGCCCGCCAGCCGCCTACGAGCAGTACCTC.

Details on this clonotype: One base away lies a much larger clone, so this may be a sequencing read error. V gene TRBV12-3 or TRBV12-4 combines with J gene TRBJ2-6, with D uncertain. The CDR3 covers 15 residues. CDR3 sequence (DNA): TGTGCCGGCAGTTTAACGACGTCTGGGGCCAACGTCCTGACTTTC. Protein sequence: CAGSLTTSGANVLTF.

This clonotype was seen a few times. The V and J genes are TRBV9 and TRBJ2-1; the match to TRBD2 covers 8 bases. Germline V gene data show CDR1 as SGDLS and CDR2 as YYNGEE. The CDR3 runs 16 residues. Trimming removed 0 bases from V and 3 bases from J; junction bases left unmatched: 5. Written as DNA, the CDR3 is TGTGCCAGCAGCGTAGTAGGTAGCGGGAACTACAATGAGCAGTTCTTC. It yields the protein CASSVVGSGNYNEQFF. Using reference TRBV9 and TRBJ2-1 for the parts outside the CDR3, the full variable domain is DSGVTQTPKHLITATGQRVTLRCSPRSGDLSVYWYQQSLDQGLQFLIQYYNGEERAKGNILERFSAQQFPDLHSELNLSSLELGDSALYFCASSVVGSGNYNEQFFGPGTRLTVL.

This clonotype came up many times. Written as DNA, the CDR3 is TGCGCCAGCAGCTTGGAGGCGGGTTTTACTGAAGCTTTCTTT. Amino acid sequence: CASSLEAGFTEAFF. The chain links TRBV5-1 to TRBJ1-1; unclear D gene. This CDR3 contains 14 residues. The germline gives CDR1 SGHRS, CDR2 YFSETQ. Trimming took off 0 bases at V and 5 bases at J, with 11 bases between the two ends.

The table lists this clonotype with many counts. This sequence joins TRBV29-1 and TRBJ2-2, with 10 bases fitting TRBD1. The CDR3 runs to 16 residues. With 1 base clipped from V and 2 bases from J, the junction kept 4 bases outside the gene matches. From germline, CDR1 is SQVTM and CDR2 ANQGSEA. The CDR3 DNA reads as TGCAGCGTTGAAGTTCCGACAGGGGGCAACACCGGGGAGCTGTTTTTT. Translation: CSVEVPTGGNTGELFF.

This clonotype was observed many times. V is TRBV6-2 or TRBV6-3 and J is TRBJ1-5; 9 nucleotides agree with TRBD1. The germline gives CDR1 MNHEY, CDR2 SVGEGT. This CDR3 has 15 amino acids. Trimming removed 6 bases from V and 0 bases from J; junction bases left unmatched: 3. The CDR3 DNA reads as TGTGCCAGCAGCGGGACAGGGATTAGCAATCAGCCCCAGCATTTT. It specifies CASSGTGISNQPQHF.

This clonotype has a count of ten or more. This sequence joins TRBV4-2 and TRBJ2-3, with 10 bases fitting TRBD2. Germline V CDR1 and CDR2: LGHNA, YNFKEQ. The CDR3 has 19 residues. V lost 0 bases and J lost 2; bases outside the gene matches: 11. DNA for the CDR3: TGTGCCAGCAGCCAAGATCTGGCTAGCGGGAGTTGGGACACAGATACGCAGTATTTT. This sequence encodes CASSQDLASGSWDTDTQYF.

The chain is built from TRBV6-2 or TRBV6-3 and TRBJ2-7; D is possibly TRBD1 or TRBD2 (5 bases each). V was trimmed by 4 bases and J by 2 bases, leaving 12 bases between them. Germline V gene lookup returns CDR1 MNHEY and CDR2 SVGEGT. This CDR3 has 14 residues. CDR3 sequence: CASSFRDLTYEQYF. The CDR3 DNA reads TGTGCCAGCAGTTTCCGGGACCTTACCTACGAGCAGTACTTC.